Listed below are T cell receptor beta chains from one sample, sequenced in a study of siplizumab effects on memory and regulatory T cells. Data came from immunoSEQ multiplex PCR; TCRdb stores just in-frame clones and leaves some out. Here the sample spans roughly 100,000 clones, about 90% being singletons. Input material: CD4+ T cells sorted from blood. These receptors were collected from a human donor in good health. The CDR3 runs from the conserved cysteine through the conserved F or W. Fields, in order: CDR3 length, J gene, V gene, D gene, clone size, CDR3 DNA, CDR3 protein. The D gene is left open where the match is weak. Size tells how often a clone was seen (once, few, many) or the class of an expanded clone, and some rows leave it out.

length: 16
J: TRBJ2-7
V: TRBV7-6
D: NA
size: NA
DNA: TGTGCCAGCAGCGAAACGGGACCCGCCGGGGGAAACGAGCAGTACTTC
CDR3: CASSETGPAGGNEQYF

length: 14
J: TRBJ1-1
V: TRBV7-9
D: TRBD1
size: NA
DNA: TGTGCCAGCAGCCCCGGGACAGGGTACACTGAAGCTTTCTTT
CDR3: CASSPGTGYTEAFF

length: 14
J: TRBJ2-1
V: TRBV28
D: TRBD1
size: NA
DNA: TGTGCCAGCAGCCGGACAGGGGGCAACAATGAGCAGTTCTTC
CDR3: CASSRTGGNNEQFF

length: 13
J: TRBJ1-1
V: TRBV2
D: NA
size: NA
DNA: TGTGCCAGCAGTGAAGCGGGTCTCACTGAAGCTTTCTTT
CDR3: CASSEAGLTEAFF

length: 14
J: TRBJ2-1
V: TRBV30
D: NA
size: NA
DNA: TGTGCCTGGAGTGTTGGGGGAAACTACAATGAGCAGTTCTTC
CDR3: CAWSVGGNYNEQFF

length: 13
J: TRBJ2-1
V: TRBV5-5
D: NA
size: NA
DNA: TGTGCCACCCGCGAGTATATAGTGAATGAGCAGTTCTTC
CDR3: CATREYIVNEQFF

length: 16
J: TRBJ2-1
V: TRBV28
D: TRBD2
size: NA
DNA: TGTGCCAGCAGTAAACTCGGCGGGGGGGCTTACAATGAGCAGTTCTTC
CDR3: CASSKLGGGAYNEQFF

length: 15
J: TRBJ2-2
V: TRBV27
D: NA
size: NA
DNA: TGTGCCAGCAGTTTCGGGCAGCCAGGAGCCGGGGAGCTGTTTTTT
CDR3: CASSFGQPGAGELFF

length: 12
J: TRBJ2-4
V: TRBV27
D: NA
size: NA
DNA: TGTGCCAGCAGTTCCGGGACAAACATTCAGTACTTC
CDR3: CASSSGTNIQYF

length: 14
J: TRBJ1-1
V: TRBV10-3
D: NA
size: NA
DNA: TGTGCCATCAGTGTCGTGGGGGGCGGGACTGAAGCTTTCTTT
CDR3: CAISVVGGGTEAFF

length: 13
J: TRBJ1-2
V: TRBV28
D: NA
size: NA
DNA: TGTGCCAGCAGTTCCCTAGACAGGCATGGCTACACCTTC
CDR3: CASSSLDRHGYTF

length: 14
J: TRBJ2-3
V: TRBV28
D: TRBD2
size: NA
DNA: TGTGCCAGCAGTCGCGGGGGGAGCACAGATACGCAGTATTTT
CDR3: CASSRGGSTDTQYF

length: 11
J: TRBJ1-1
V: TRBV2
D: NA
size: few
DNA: TGTGCCAGCAGGGGTGAGACTGAAGCTTTCTTT
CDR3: CASRGETEAFF

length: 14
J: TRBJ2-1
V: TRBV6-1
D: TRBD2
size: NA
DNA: TGTGCCAGCGGGAGGGTCCGAGTTGGCAATGAGCAGTTCTTC
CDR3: CASGRVRVGNEQFF

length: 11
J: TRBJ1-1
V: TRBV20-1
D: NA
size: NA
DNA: TGCAGTGGTTTCCACTACACTGAAGCTTTCTTT
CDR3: CSGFHYTEAFF

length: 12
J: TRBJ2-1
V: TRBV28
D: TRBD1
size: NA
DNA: TGTGCCAGCAACAGGGGGGCCTATGAGCAGTTCTTC
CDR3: CASNRGAYEQFF

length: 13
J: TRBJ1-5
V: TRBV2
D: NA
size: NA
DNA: TGTGCCAGCCGGAGGACGGTTAATCAGCCCCAGCATTTT
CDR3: CASRRTVNQPQHF

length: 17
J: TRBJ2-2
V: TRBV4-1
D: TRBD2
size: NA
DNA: TGCGCCAGCAGCCAAGATAGGGCGGGAGGGCCGGTAAGGGAGCTGTTTTTT
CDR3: CASSQDRAGGPVRELFF

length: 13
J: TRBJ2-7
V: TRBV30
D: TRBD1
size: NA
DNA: TGTGCCTGGAGTCAGGGGGTGGCCTACGAGCAGTACTTC
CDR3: CAWSQGVAYEQYF

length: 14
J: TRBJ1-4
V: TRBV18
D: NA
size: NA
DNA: TGTGCCAGCTCACCACAGGCCGATAATGAAAAACTGTTTTTT
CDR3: CASSPQADNEKLFF

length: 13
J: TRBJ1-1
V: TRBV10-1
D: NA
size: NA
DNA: TGCGCCAGCAGTGACGCACAGCCAGCTGAAGCTTTCTTT
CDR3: CASSDAQPAEAFF

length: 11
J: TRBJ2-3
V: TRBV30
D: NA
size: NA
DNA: TGTGCCTGTTCTTACACAGATACGCAGTATTTT
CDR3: CACSYTDTQYF

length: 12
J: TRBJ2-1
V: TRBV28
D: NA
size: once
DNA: TGTGCCAGCAGTTTACTAGTCAACGAGCAGTTCTTC
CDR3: CASSLLVNEQFF

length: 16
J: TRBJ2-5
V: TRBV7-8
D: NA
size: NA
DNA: TGTGCCAGCACCCGCTTCCAAATACAGGGAAAAGAGACCCAGTACTTC
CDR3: CASTRFQIQGKETQYF

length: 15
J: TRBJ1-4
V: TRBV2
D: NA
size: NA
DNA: TGTGCCAGCAGGGGTCACAGGGAGGTGAATGAAAAACTGTTTTTT
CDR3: CASRGHREVNEKLFF

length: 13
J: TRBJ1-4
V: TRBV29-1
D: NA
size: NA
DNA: TGCAGCGGCATGGGCCAGGGAAGCGAAAAACTGTTTTTT
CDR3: CSGMGQGSEKLFF

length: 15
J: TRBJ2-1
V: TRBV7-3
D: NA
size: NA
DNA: TGTGCCAGCTCCCCGGGGGCAGCCTTTAACAATGAGCAGTTCTTC
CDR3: CASSPGAAFNNEQFF